These 25 T cell receptor beta chains originate from one sample sequenced in a study of blood T cell repertoires in COVID-19. This table comes from immunoSEQ multiplex PCR, and its TCRdb copy is limited to in-frame clones, with some not included. The data hold around 250,000 clones, with about 89% observed a single time. Input material: PBMCs or T cells enriched from blood (not recorded which). The source of these receptors is a human donor in a cohort exposed to, infected with or recovered from COVID-19 (not recorded which). The donor label of this sample is uncertain.

A few counts support this clone. The chain is built from TRBV5-6 and TRBJ1-6, with 9 bases that match TRBD1. The CDR3 length is 16 residues. Germline V CDR1 and CDR2: SGHDT, YYEEEE. V shed 2 bases and J 6 bases; nucleotides not matched to a gene: 6. In DNA form, the CDR3 reads TGTGCCAGCAGCTTATTTTCGGGACAGGGTAATTCACCCCTCCACTTT. Translated, it gives CASSLFSGQGNSPLHF.

V gene TRBV5-1 combines with J gene TRBJ2-5; 8 bases map to TRBD2. The CDR3 has 16 residues. After removal of 0 bases from V and 1 base from J, the junction contained 5 bases not matched to a gene. Germline V lookup: CDR1 SGHRS, CDR2 YFSETQ. CDR3 coding DNA: TGCGCCAGCAGCTTGGCAGTAGCGGGGCCCCAAGAGACCCAGTACTTC. Its protein is CASSLAVAGPQETQYF.

This chain connects TRBV5-1 to TRBJ2-1; D call uncertain. Germline loops: CDR1 SGHRS, CDR2 YFSETQ. The CDR3 is 15 residues long. Trimming shortened V by 0 bases and J by 1 base, and 8 bases separated the two germline ends. The CDR3 bases are TGCGCCAGCAGCTTGGCAACAGATTCCTACAATGAGCAGTTCTTC. Encoded protein: CASSLATDSYNEQFF.

The chain links TRBV29-1 to TRBJ1-1; no clear D gene. CDR3 length: 12 residues. V lost 6 bases and J lost 7, with 15 bases in between. Germline loops: CDR1 SQVTM, CDR2 ANQGSEA. This CDR3 reads CSVGSVAGEAFF. For the CDR3, the DNA is TGCAGCGTCGGGAGTGTGGCGGGTGAAGCTTTCTTT.

The chain recombines TRBV11-3 with TRBJ2-5, with D perhaps matching TRBD2 (5 bases). V was clipped by 1 base and J by 5 bases, with 11 bases between them. Germline CDR1 reads SGHNT; CDR2 reads YENEEA. CDR3 length equals 14 residues. CDR3 nucleotides: TGTGCCAGCAGCTTAGTTCGGGGATGGGAGACCCAGTACTTC. It encodes CASSLVRGWETQYF.

This chain links TRBV2 with TRBJ1-5, with 7 bases identical to TRBD1. This CDR3 is built from 15 residues. V lost 1 base and J lost 5; bases outside the gene matches: 5. Germline V gene data show CDR1 as SNHLY and CDR2 as FYNNEI. CDR3 DNA sequence: TGTGCCAGCAGTGAAGAGACAGGGAGATATCAGCCCCAGCATTTT. It is translated as CASSEETGRYQPQHF.

This rearrangement joins TRBV3-1 (or the pseudogene TRBV3-2) to TRBJ2-7; D is possibly TRBD1 (5 bases). Germline assignment: CDR1 LGHDT and CDR2 YNNKEL (reference sequence). This CDR3 has 18 residues. Trimming took 0 bases from V and 5 from J, leaving 23 bases between them. The CDR3 region is CASSQDRRGADRLDEQYF. CDR3 DNA sequence: TGTGCCAGCAGCCAAGATAGAAGGGGCGCTGACCGTCTGGACGAGCAGTACTTC.

The chain links TRBV4-2 to TRBJ1-3; 10 bases align to TRBD1. Trimming cost V 2 bases and J 4 bases; bases outside gene matches: 5. In germline, CDR1 is LGHNA, CDR2 YNFKEQ. The CDR3 sequence is 16 residues long. CDR3 sequence: CASSQPTGGAGNTIYF. The CDR3, as DNA: TGTGCCAGCAGCCAACCGACAGGGGGCGCCGGAAACACCATATATTTT.

This chain joins TRBV15 and TRBJ1-1, with 10 bases lining up with TRBD1. Germline CDR1 and CDR2: LNHNV and YYDKDF (reference sequence). The CDR3 length is 16 residues. V trimming: 1 base; J trimming: 6 bases; junction bases outside the gene matches: 8. CDR3 sequence (DNA): TGTGCCACCAGCAGAGGCCGGGACAGGGGAGAGGCTGAAGCTTTCTTT. Translated: CATSRGRDRGEAEAFF. The whole variable domain, filled in from reference TRBV15 and TRBJ1-1, reads DAMVIQNPRYQVTQFGKPVTLSCSQTLNHNVMYWYQQKSSQAPKLLFHYYDKDFNNEADTPDNFQSRRPNTSFCFLDIRSPGLGDTAMYLCATSRGRDRGEAEAFFGQGTRLTVV.

The chain has TRBV5-5 and TRBJ1-2; weak D call: TRBD1 (5 bases). The germline V gene has CDR1 SGHKS and CDR2 YYEKEE (reference sequence). Trimming took off 8 bases at V and 1 base at J, with 15 bases between the two ends. The CDR3 spans 14 residues. The CDR3 here is CASLLGQGNYGYTF. The CDR3 region has the DNA TGTGCCAGTCTCCTGGGGCAGGGTAACTATGGCTACACCTTC.

V is TRBV6-1 and J is TRBJ1-1; D possibly corresponds to TRBD1 (6 bases). The CDR3 is made up of 14 amino acids. Germline V CDR1 and CDR2: MNHNS, SASEGT. Trimming left V 2 bases short and J 12 bases short, with 19 bases between. The CDR3 region is CASSEMGSGVGTFF. The DNA for the CDR3 is TGTGCCAGCAGTGAAATGGGCTCAGGGGTAGGGACTTTCTTT.

There are a few counts of this clone. The chain has TRBV7-6 and TRBJ2-5; D is undetermined. CDR3 size: 14 residues. Germline V CDR1 and CDR2: SGHVS, FNYEAQ. V lost 2 bases, J lost 4 bases, and 11 bases lay in between. The CDR3 sequence is CASSLLSRRETQYF. The DNA for the CDR3 is TGTGCCAGCAGCTTACTCAGTCGGAGAGAGACCCAGTACTTC.

J is TRBJ2-1 and V is TRBV6-5, with 9 positions matching TRBD1. This CDR3 spans 15 amino acids. The germline gives CDR1 MNHEY, CDR2 SVGAGI. V trimming: 0 bases; J trimming: 9 bases; junction bases outside the gene matches: 6. The CDR3: CASSYSMTGGGEQFF. CDR3 nucleotides: TGTGCCAGCAGTTACTCGATGACAGGGGGTGGTGAGCAGTTCTTC.

The J gene is TRBJ2-2, the V gene TRBV5-1; D might be TRBD2 (5 bases). Between the trimmed V and J ends, which lost 3 bases and 6 bases, there was a span of 12 bases. CDR3 length equals 14 residues. Germline V gene sequence: CDR1 SGHRS, CDR2 YFSETQ. In DNA form, the CDR3 reads TGCGCCAGCAGCTCTCTGGCGGGCTCCGGGGAGCTGTTTTTT. Encoded protein: CASSSLAGSGELFF.

The chain links TRBV5-1 to TRBJ2-7; a possible D gene is TRBD1 (6 bases). Germline assignment: CDR1 SGHRS and CDR2 YFSETQ. The CDR3 contains 13 residues. Trimming left V 4 bases short and J 3 bases short, with 11 bases between. In DNA form, the CDR3 reads TGCGCCAGCAGCATTTCGACAGGCTACGAGCAGTACTTC. Encoded protein: CASSISTGYEQYF.

V is TRBV14 and J is TRBJ1-1; TRBD1 agrees at 7 bases. The CDR3 runs 17 residues. J lost 0 bases, V lost 0 bases, and 7 bases had no gene match. Per the germline V gene, CDR1 is SGHDN and CDR2 is FVKESK. CDR3 nucleotides: TGTGCCAGCAGCCAAGAGCTGCGGGGACAGATGAACACTGAAGCTTTCTTT. It encodes CASSQELRGQMNTEAFF. Variable domain in full (rest from reference TRBV14 and TRBJ1-1): EAGVTQFPSHSVIEKGQTVTLRCDPISGHDNLYWYRRVMGKEIKFLLHFVKESKQDESGMPNNRFLAERTGGTYSTLKVQPAELEDSGVYFCASSQELRGQMNTEAFFGQGTRLTVV.

This clone was seen only once. This chain links TRBV6-5 with TRBJ2-7; tentatively, D is TRBD1 (5 bases). Trimming removed 5 bases at V and 4 bases at J, with 9 bases between. CDR3 length equals 12 residues. Germline V gene data show CDR1 as MNHEY and CDR2 as SVGAGI. The CDR3 reads CASSTKGYEQYF. CDR3 nucleotide sequence: TGTGCCAGCAGTACCAAGGGGTACGAGCAGTACTTC.

The V and J genes are TRBV19 and TRBJ1-2, with a tentative D call TRBD1 (6 bases). This CDR3 region has 14 residues. Trimming stripped 3 bases from V and 3 bases from J, with 11 bases between. CDR1 is LNHDA and CDR2 is SQIVND in the germline V gene (reference sequence). CDR3 sequence (DNA): TGTGCCAGTAGTATTTCAGGGGATGACTATGGCTACACCTTC. It translates to CASSISGDDYGYTF.

The CDR3 nucleotides are TGCAGCGTTGATATGAACACTGAAGCTTTCTTT. Amino acid sequence: CSVDMNTEAFF. The chain uses TRBV29-1 and TRBJ1-1; D is ambiguous. V lost 3 bases to trimming and J lost 0 bases, with 2 bases between them. The germline gives CDR1 SQVTM, CDR2 ANQGSEA. This CDR3 is built from 11 residues.

The V and J genes are TRBV5-5 and TRBJ2-7, with TRBD1 matching over 10 bases. The ends lost 2 bases at V and 1 base at J; junction bases unmatched: 6. CDR1 and CDR2 (germline): SGHKS, YYEKEE (reference sequence). This CDR3 is 16 amino acids long. CDR3 in DNA: TGTGCCAGCAGCTTTTCGCCGGGACAGGGGTCCTACGAGCAGTACTTC. Translating gives CASSFSPGQGSYEQYF.

This clone appeared a few times. The chain joins TRBV5-1 to TRBJ1-3, with D tentatively TRBD1 (5 bases). The CDR3 is 15 amino acids. The germline V and J ends were trimmed by 1 base and 4 bases, with 12 bases remaining between them. From germline, CDR1 is SGHRS and CDR2 YFSETQ. The CDR3 nucleotides read TGCGCCAGCAGCTTGTACGGGGGATCGGGAAACACCATATATTTT. Translated: CASSLYGGSGNTIYF.

This chain joins TRBV7-9 and TRBJ2-7; 8 bases are a match to TRBD1. This CDR3 is 14 amino acids long. V dropped 2 bases and J dropped 3; count of bases not matched to a gene: 3. In germline, CDR1 is SEHNR, CDR2 FQNEAQ (reference sequence). CDR3 region: CASSLSDRVYEQYF. In nucleotides, the CDR3 is TGTGCCAGCAGCTTATCGGACAGGGTCTACGAGCAGTACTTC.

The CDR3 DNA reads TGTGCCAGCAGCCCCCCAGGCGACAGCTACGAGCAGTACTTC. This gives the protein CASSPPGDSYEQYF. This chain joins TRBV7-9 and TRBJ2-7; the D gene is possibly TRBD1 (5 bases). The CDR3 contains 14 residues. Germline V lookup: CDR1 SEHNR, CDR2 FQNEAQ (reference sequence). V lost 5 bases to trimming and J lost 3 bases, with 14 bases between them.

The chain couples TRBV11-2 to TRBJ2-1, with 10 bases aligning to TRBD2. This CDR3 spans 15 amino acids. CDR1 and CDR2 (germline): SGHAT, FQNNGV. J gave up 8 bases and V 2 bases, and 6 bases lay outside the gene matches. The CDR3 is CASSLSGGAVDEQFF. The CDR3, as DNA: TGTGCCAGCAGCTTAAGCGGGGGGGCCGTTGATGAGCAGTTCTTC.

The chain's CDR3 is CASSLASPNQGGQPQHF. In nucleotides, the CDR3 is TGTGCCAGCAGCTTAGCGTCTCCCAATCAGGGAGGGCAGCCCCAGCATTTT. The chain recombines TRBV7-9 with TRBJ1-5; perhaps TRBD1 as D (5 bases). V was trimmed by 0 bases and J by 7 bases, leaving 19 bases between them. Germline loops: CDR1 SEHNR, CDR2 FQNEAQ (reference sequence). The CDR3 runs 17 residues.